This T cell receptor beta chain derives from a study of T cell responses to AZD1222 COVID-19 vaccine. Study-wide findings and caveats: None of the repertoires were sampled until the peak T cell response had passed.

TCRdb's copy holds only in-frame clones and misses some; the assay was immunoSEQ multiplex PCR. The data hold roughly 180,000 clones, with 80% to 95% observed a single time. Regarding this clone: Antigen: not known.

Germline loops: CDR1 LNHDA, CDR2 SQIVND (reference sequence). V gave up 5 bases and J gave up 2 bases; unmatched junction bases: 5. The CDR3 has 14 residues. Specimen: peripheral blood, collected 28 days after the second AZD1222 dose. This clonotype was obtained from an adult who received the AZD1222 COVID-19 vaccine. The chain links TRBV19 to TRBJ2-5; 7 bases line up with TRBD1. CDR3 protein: CASSVRQGQETQYF. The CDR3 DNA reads TGTGCCAGTAGTGTACGACAGGGACAAGAGACCCAGTACTTC.